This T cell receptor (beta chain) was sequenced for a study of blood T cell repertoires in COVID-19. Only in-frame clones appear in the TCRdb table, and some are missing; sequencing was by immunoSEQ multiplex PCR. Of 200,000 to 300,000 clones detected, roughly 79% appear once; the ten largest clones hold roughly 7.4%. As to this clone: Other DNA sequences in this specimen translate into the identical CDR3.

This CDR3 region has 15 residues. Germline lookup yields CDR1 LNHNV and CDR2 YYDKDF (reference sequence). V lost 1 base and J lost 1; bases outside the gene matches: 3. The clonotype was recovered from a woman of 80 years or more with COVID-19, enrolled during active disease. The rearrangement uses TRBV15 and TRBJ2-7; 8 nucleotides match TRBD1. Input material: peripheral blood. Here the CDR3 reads CATSRGGQGSYEQYF. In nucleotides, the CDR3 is TGTGCCACCAGCAGAGGCGGACAGGGTTCCTACGAGCAGTACTTC.